This T cell receptor (beta chain) appears in the sequencing data of a study of Tregs in tolerant kidney transplant recipients. Using immunoSEQ multiplex PCR, the repertoire was profiled, and TCRdb retains in-frame clones only, with some absent. The repertoire has tens of thousands of clones, roughly 84% of them found once; the top ten carry approximately 4%. The CDR3 extends over 14 amino acids. Trimming shortened V by 0 bases and J by 2 bases, and 7 bases separated the two germline ends. CDR1 is SGDLS, CDR2 YYNGEE, per germline. Specimen: CD4+ T cells from blood. V is TRBV9 and J is TRBJ2-3; D is ambiguous. The TCR originated in a human donor in good health. The CDR3, as DNA: TGTGCCAGCAGCGTAGATCCAAACACAGATACGCAGTATTTT. It translates to CASSVDPNTDTQYF.